The clone carrying this T cell receptor (beta chain) has a handful of counts. The antigen is not known. This record comes from a study of beta chain features in type 1 diabetes. Sorting produced populations that all topped 95% purity. Reverse transcription of all isolated RNA meant that expressed TCRB transcripts were sequenced. Only in-frame clones appear in the TCRdb table, and some are missing; sequencing was by immunoSEQ multiplex PCR. The sample includes approximately 250,000 clones, roughly 11% of them seen just once. The study's findings and limits: TCRB CDR3s from Type 1 diabetes patients were moderately but significantly shorter in all four CD4+ subsets. Any HLA type influence on TCRB rearrangement was left unresolved here.

The sample was naive CD4+ T cells from blood. This TCR came from a man younger than 40 with type 1 diabetes.

The CDR3 nucleotides are TGTGCCAGCAGTTGGTTGGCGACAGGGATCTACGAGCAGTACTTC. Its protein product is CASSWLATGIYEQYF. This sequence joins TRBV6-6 and TRBJ2-7; 7 nucleotides align to TRBD1. V lost 4 bases and J lost 3; bases outside the gene matches: 9. This CDR3 region has 15 residues. In germline, CDR1 is MNHNY, CDR2 SVGAGI (reference sequence).